A single T cell receptor beta chain is shown here with its context. This record comes from a study of blood T cell repertoires in COVID-19. Repertoires were generated with immunoSEQ multiplex PCR, while TCRdb's copy carries only in-frame clones and drops some. In the table there are 350,000 to 450,000 clones, more than 70% of which are singletons. With 1 base removed from V and 3 bases from J, the gap between germline ends came to 12 bases. CDR1 is MNHEY, CDR2 SMNVEV, per germline (reference sequence). This CDR3 comprises 15 residues. This TCR came from a woman between 18 and 29 years old who had been exposed to COVID-19. V and J are TRBV27 and TRBJ1-2; tentatively, D is TRBD1 (5 bases). The specimen was PBMCs or T cells enriched from blood (not recorded which). The CDR3: CASSLYRQGDYGYTF. The CDR3, as DNA: TGTGCCAGCAGTTTATACCGCCAGGGTGACTATGGCTACACCTTC.